These 19 T cell receptor beta chains originate from one sample sequenced in a study of T cells in tumors after PD-1 blockade. Profiled with immunoSEQ multiplex PCR; TCRdb holds only in-frame clones, not every one. The table lists about 63,000 clones, about 74% of them singletons. The specimen comprised PBMCs, sampled after anti-PD-1 treatment. The origin of the receptors is a human donor with basal cell carcinoma.

J is TRBJ2-1 and V is TRBV27; D is unclear. Trimming removed 3 bases from V and 5 bases from J, with 5 bases in between. Per the germline V gene, CDR1 is MNHEY and CDR2 is SMNVEV (reference sequence). CDR3 length equals 12 residues. CDR3: CASSFRNNEQFF. CDR3 bases: TGTGCCAGCAGTTTCCGGAACAATGAGCAGTTCTTC.

This clone appeared a single time. The chain carries TRBV19 and TRBJ1-6; D unclear. Trimming took 6 bases from V and 4 from J, leaving 13 bases between them. The germline gives CDR1 LNHDA, CDR2 SQIVND (reference sequence). The CDR3 consists of 15 residues. The CDR3 sequence: CASRDDFGYNSPLHF. DNA for the CDR3: TGTGCCAGTAGGGACGATTTCGGGTATAATTCACCCCTCCACTTT.

The chain recombines TRBV7-9 with TRBJ2-2; D is unresolved. The CDR3 loop spans 11 amino acids. Between the trimmed V and J ends, which lost 6 bases and 6 bases, there was a span of 5 bases. CDR1 is SEHNR and CDR2 is FQNEAQ in the germline V gene (reference sequence). In nucleotides, the CDR3 is TGTGCCAGCAGGGCGGCCGGGGAGCTGTTTTTT. Its protein product is CASRAAGELFF.

The chain carries TRBV7-2 and TRBJ2-5; TRBD1 aligns across 7 bases. Germline values: CDR1 SGHTA, CDR2 FQGNSA. V dropped 1 base and J dropped 7; count of bases not matched to a gene: 9. This CDR3 is built from 15 residues. DNA for the CDR3: TGTGCCAGCAGCTTAGAGGGCCAGGGGGTGGCGACCCAGTACTTC. Translation gives CASSLEGQGVATQYF.

This clone was seen a few times. The chain joins TRBV3-1 (or the pseudogene TRBV3-2) to TRBJ2-2; no clear D gene. In germline, CDR1 is LGHDT, CDR2 YNNKEL (reference sequence). Trimming shortened V by 0 bases and J by 1 base, and 12 bases separated the two germline ends. This CDR3 comprises 17 residues. In DNA, the CDR3 is TGTGCCAGCAGCCAAGACGCGGTAGATCGGAACACCGGGGAGCTGTTTTTT. This codes for CASSQDAVDRNTGELFF.

The J gene is TRBJ2-5, the V gene TRBV12-3 or TRBV12-4; no firm D call. V lost 2 bases and J lost 7, with 11 bases in between. This CDR3 contains 13 residues. The CDR3 reads CASSLLPPGTQYF. CDR3 bases: TGTGCCAGCAGTTTATTACCCCCGGGGACCCAGTACTTC.

The chain combines TRBV9 with TRBJ1-2, with 9 positions matching TRBD1. Germline loops: CDR1 SGDLS, CDR2 YYNGEE. The V and J ends lost 1 base and 7 bases, in that order; junction bases with no gene match: 11. The CDR3 runs 16 residues. The CDR3 DNA reads as TGTGCCAGCAGCGTACCAGGGACAGGGAGAGCCGGTGGCTACACCTTC. Protein sequence: CASSVPGTGRAGGYTF.

This clone is classed as medium-sized. The chain is built from TRBV3-1 (or the pseudogene TRBV3-2) and TRBJ1-3, with TRBD1 matching over 7 bases. The CDR3 runs 16 residues. With 0 bases clipped from V and 3 bases from J, the junction kept 5 bases outside the gene matches. Germline CDR1 and CDR2: LGHDT and YNNKEL (reference sequence). The CDR3 here is CASSQEGRGLGNTIYF. CDR3 nucleotides: TGTGCCAGCAGCCAAGAAGGGAGGGGGCTTGGAAACACCATATATTTT.

The chain links TRBV7-9 to TRBJ2-1, with TRBD2 matching over 14 bases. The V gene end was trimmed by 6 bases and the J gene end by 8 bases; junction bases not matched to a gene: 6. CDR3 length equals 15 residues. Per the germline V gene, CDR1 is SEHNR and CDR2 is FQNEAQ (reference sequence). The CDR3 here is CASSPTSGGGDEQFF. CDR3 in DNA: TGTGCCAGCAGTCCGACTAGCGGGGGGGGTGATGAGCAGTTCTTC. Together with reference TRBV7-9 and TRBJ2-1, the CDR3 gives the full variable domain: DTGVSQNPRHKITKRGQNVTFRCDPISEHNRLYWYRQTLGQGPEFLTYFQNEAQLEKSRLLSDRFSAERPKGSFSTLEIQRTEQGDSAMYLCASSPTSGGGDEQFFGPGTRLTVL.

The V gene is TRBV19, the J gene TRBJ1-2, with no clear D. This CDR3 region has 16 residues. Per the germline V gene, CDR1 is LNHDA and CDR2 is SQIVND (reference sequence). The V end was cut by 7 bases, the J end by 3 bases, with 21 bases between. The CDR3 spells CASMQRDIRQYYGYTF. The CDR3 DNA is TGTGCCAGTATGCAGAGAGACATCCGGCAGTACTATGGCTACACCTTC.

The sample holds a few counts of this clone. V usage is TRBV5-5 and J usage is TRBJ2-5; D gene uncertain. Germline V gives CDR1 SGHKS, CDR2 YYEKEE (reference sequence). The CDR3 extends over 15 amino acids. V was shortened by 4 bases and J by 1 base, with 14 bases between the two germline ends. Here the CDR3 DNA reads TGTGCCAGCAGCGCAATACCAGTCCTCCAAGAGACCCAGTACTTC. Amino acid sequence: CASSAIPVLQETQYF.

The V and J genes are TRBV6-5 and TRBJ2-2; 7 bases align to TRBD1. V lost 7 bases and J lost 3; bases outside the gene matches: 5. Germline V gene lookup returns CDR1 MNHEY and CDR2 SVGAGI. This CDR3 has 14 amino acids. The CDR3 loop is CASTRQGDTGELFF. The CDR3 region has the DNA TGTGCCAGCACGCGGCAGGGGGACACCGGGGAGCTGTTTTTT.

This chain uses TRBV20-1 with TRBJ1-1; D unclear. Trimming removed 3 bases at V and 4 bases at J, with 12 bases between. Germline CDR1 is DFQATT and CDR2 is SNEGSKA (reference sequence). This CDR3 comprises 13 residues. In DNA form, the CDR3 reads TGCAGTGCTAGTCCGCAGCTATTCACTGAAGCTTTCTTT. It encodes CSASPQLFTEAFF.

The J gene is TRBJ2-5, the V gene TRBV5-1, with a weak D call TRBD2 (6 bases). Trimming left V 3 bases short and J 0 bases short, with 9 bases between. The CDR3 extends over 14 amino acids. Germline loops: CDR1 SGHRS, CDR2 YFSETQ. The CDR3 sequence: CASSSGENQETQYF. CDR3 nucleotide sequence: TGCGCCAGCAGCTCGGGGGAGAACCAAGAGACCCAGTACTTC.

This clone was found a few times. V and J are TRBV2 and TRBJ2-7; a possible D gene is TRBD1 (6 bases). Trimming removed 4 bases at V and 4 bases at J, with 11 bases between. Germline values: CDR1 SNHLY, CDR2 FYNNEI. This CDR3 region has 13 residues. The CDR3 DNA sequence: TGTGCCAGCAGTGGCAGGGGACCGTACGAGCAGTACTTC. Its translation is CASSGRGPYEQYF.

The chain is built from TRBV7-8 and TRBJ2-7; 7 bases match TRBD1. The trim removed 4 bases at V and 3 bases at J, leaving 3 bases unmatched. Per germline, CDR1 SGHVS and CDR2 FQNEAQ. The CDR3 loop spans 13 amino acids. In DNA form, the CDR3 reads TGTGCCAGCAGCTGGGACAGCTACTACGAGCAGTACTTC. Its translation is CASSWDSYYEQYF.

This chain links TRBV11-2 with TRBJ2-2; 16 bases are shared with TRBD2. The CDR3 has 18 amino acids. Germline V gives CDR1 SGHAT, CDR2 FQNNGV. The J segment lost 2 bases and the V segment lost 5 bases, leaving 5 bases of the junction unmatched. The CDR3 DNA reads as TGTGCCAGCAGCCCAGGGACTAGCGGGGGGGCCAACACCGGGGAGCTGTTTTTT. As protein: CASSPGTSGGANTGELFF.

The rearrangement links TRBV7-6 to TRBJ1-4; no definite D call. Germline CDR1 reads SGHVS; CDR2 reads FNYEAQ. The CDR3 sequence is 12 residues long. V dropped 5 bases and J dropped 8 bases, with 9 bases sitting between them. The CDR3, as DNA: TGTGCCAGCAGCCCGAGAGGGGAAAAACTGTTTTTT. Amino acids: CASSPRGEKLFF.

This clone was recorded only once. The chain has TRBV4-1 and TRBJ2-5, with 13 bases aligning to TRBD2. CDR1 is MGHRA and CDR2 is YSYEKL in the germline V gene. There are 17 residues in the CDR3. Trimming took 3 bases from V and 5 from J; bases not matched to a gene: 9. CDR3: CASSQRQLAGGQETQYF. CDR3 DNA: TGCGCCAGCAGCCAGCGCCAACTAGCGGGGGGGCAGGAGACCCAGTACTTC.